The 19 T cell receptor beta chains reported below all come from one sample, sequenced in a study of metastatic and nonmetastatic thyroid tumors. TCRdb reanalyzed the PCR reads via MiXCR. Of tens of thousands of clones in the sample, approximately 12% were seen once. Each patient came to thyroid surgery without any prior treatment (of any kind). The sequencing sample was made of tumor tissue. The receptors were gathered from a female donor with papillary thyroid cancer or a benign thyroid nodule (not recorded which). Some clones in this sample may be carry-over from other donors' samples.

This clone was detected many times. This sequence joins TRBV20-1 and TRBJ2-2, with 10 bases matching TRBD1. The length of the CDR3 is 16 residues. Looked up from germline, CDR1 is DFQATT and CDR2 is SNEGSKA (reference sequence). The J segment lost 5 bases and the V segment lost 2 bases, leaving 8 bases of the junction unmatched. In nucleotides, the CDR3 is TGCAGTGCTAGACCTGACAGGGGGCGGAGGACCGGGGAGCTGTTTTTT. It codes for CSARPDRGRRTGELFF.

There are a few counts of this clone. This rearrangement joins TRBV9 to TRBJ2-5; the match to TRBD2 covers 15 bases. CDR3 length: 17 residues. Germline V CDR1 and CDR2: SGDLS, YYNGEE. Trimming cost V 0 bases and J 5 bases; bases outside gene matches: 5. CDR3: CASSVGGGLAGGETQYF. CDR3 DNA sequence: TGTGCCAGCAGCGTAGGCGGGGGACTAGCGGGAGGTGAGACCCAGTACTTC.

This clone was counted many times. The chain employs TRBV9 and TRBJ1-3, with unresolved D. V dropped 3 bases and J dropped 0 bases, with 13 bases sitting between them. The germline CDR1 and CDR2 sequences are SGDLS and YYNGEE. The CDR3 runs 16 residues. CDR3 loop: CASSANKESSGNTIYF. Here the CDR3 DNA reads TGTGCCAGCAGCGCCAATAAGGAGAGCTCTGGAAACACCATATATTTT.

In the case of this clone: A much larger clone lies a single base off, so this may be a read error. The V and J genes are TRBV5-1 and TRBJ1-4; D gene ambiguous. This CDR3 is built from 15 residues. Per germline, CDR1 SGHRS and CDR2 YFSETQ. The CDR3 protein is CSSSRTVGTNEKLFF. CDR3 in DNA: TGCTCCAGCAGCCGCACGGTAGGAACTAATGAAAAACTGTTTTTT. The variable domain in full, with the rest retrieved from reference TRBV5-1 and TRBJ1-4, is KAGVTQTPRYLIKTRGQQVTLSCSPISGHRSVSWYQQTPGQGLQFLFEYFSETQRNKGNFPGRFSGRQFSNSRSEMNVSTLELGDSALYLCSSSRTVGTNEKLFFGSGTQLSVL.

This clone occurred many times. The chain is built from TRBV2 and TRBJ2-3; maybe TRBD2 (6 bases). Germline-derived CDR1 and CDR2 are SNHLY and FYNNEI. V was cut by 4 bases and J by 7 bases, with 18 bases left in between. The CDR3 runs to 15 residues. The DNA of the CDR3 is TGTGCCAGCAGTGTATTGCGGGGTCGAGGGAATACGCAGTATTTT. Its translation is CASSVLRGRGNTQYF.

At least ten counts were recorded for this clone. The chain has TRBV28 and TRBJ2-1, with D tentatively TRBD1 or TRBD2 (5 bases each). The CDR3 extends over 15 amino acids. V was clipped by 5 bases and J by 8 bases, with 19 bases between them. Germline loops: CDR1 MDHEN, CDR2 SYDVKM. In DNA form, the CDR3 reads TGTGCCAGCAGTACCCGAGGGGAGTCCCTTGATGAGCAGTTCTTC. Translated: CASSTRGESLDEQFF. The full variable domain, with the rest looked up from reference TRBV28 and TRBJ2-1, is DVKVTQSSRYLVKRTGEKVFLECVQDMDHENMFWYRQDPGLGLRLIYFSYDVKMKEKGDIPEGYSVSREKKERFSLILESASTNQTSMYLCASSTRGESLDEQFFGPGTRLTVL.

This clone has more than one count but fewer than ten. Its ends do not fully match the called genes, so a read error is possible. This sample includes further DNA sequences coding for the same CDR3. The V call is TRBV7-9, the J call TRBJ1-1, with D tentatively TRBD1 (5 bases). CDR1 is SEHNR, CDR2 FQNEAQ, per germline (reference sequence). The CDR3 is made up of 15 amino acids. The CDR3 DNA reads TGTGCCAGCAGCTTAGGGGGCAGGGTGAACACCGAAGCTTTCTTT. As protein: CASSLGGRVNTEAFF.

There are a few counts of this clone. The chain recombines TRBV6-1 with TRBJ2-5; a weak D match, TRBD1 (7 bases). Germline lookup yields CDR1 MNHNS and CDR2 SASEGT. This CDR3 comprises 15 residues. The ends were cut back, 10 bases at V and 5 bases at J, with 23 bases in the middle. CDR3 coding DNA: TGTGCCATCATTGACCCCACCCCAGGGGGGGAGACCCAGTACTTC. Translation gives CAIIDPTPGGETQYF.

There are many counts of this clone. The V call is TRBV9, the J call TRBJ2-6; 8 positions match TRBD2. The germline CDR1 and CDR2 sequences are SGDLS and YYNGEE. V lost 0 bases to trimming and J lost 4 bases; unmatched junction nucleotides: 9. The CDR3 spans 18 residues. The CDR3 nucleotides read TGTGCCAGCAGCGTAGGGCACGCGGGAGGAACGGGGGCCAACGTCCTGACTTTC. This translates into CASSVGHAGGTGANVLTF.

Points on this clone: With a much larger clone just one base away, this may be a read error. The chain recombines TRBV20-1 with TRBJ2-1; 8 bases align to TRBD1. Germline lookup yields CDR1 DFQATT and CDR2 SNEGSKA (reference sequence). The CDR3 sequence is 14 residues long. DNA of the CDR3: TGCAGTGCTGGGACAGGTTGGGGTCGGAATGAGCAGTCCTTC. This codes for CSAGTGWGRNEQSF.

Ten or more counts support this clone. The chain couples TRBV20-1 to TRBJ1-3; D is perhaps TRBD1 (6 bases). V shed 5 bases and J shed 8 bases, with 13 bases lying between them. Germline CDR1 reads DFQATT; CDR2 reads SNEGSKA (reference sequence). The CDR3 runs to 12 residues. The CDR3 here is CSAYRDTYTIYF. In DNA, the CDR3 is TGCAGTGCTTACCGGGACACATACACCATATATTTT.

This clone was picked up many times. One end of the junction varies from germline; a read error may be responsible. V and J are TRBV7-7 and TRBJ2-1; D unclear. This CDR3 has 12 amino acids. Germline CDR1 is SSHAT and CDR2 is FNYEAQ (reference sequence). The chain's CDR3 is CASSSGGKRQFF. CDR3 nucleotide sequence: TGTGCTAGCAGCTCCGGTGGCAAAAGGCAGTTCTTC.

This clone was found many times. The chain carries TRBV27 and TRBJ2-3, with D uncertain. V dropped 7 bases and J dropped 0 bases, with 11 bases sitting between them. Germline V lookup: CDR1 MNHEY, CDR2 SMNVEV (reference sequence). This CDR3 contains 14 residues. The CDR3 protein is CASTPASSTDTQYF. Here the CDR3 DNA reads TGTGCCAGCACACCGGCGTCTAGCACAGATACGCAGTATTTT.

This clone was seen many times. The V call is TRBV5-6, the J call TRBJ2-3, with D maybe TRBD2 (6 bases). Germline V gene sequence: CDR1 SGHDT, CDR2 YYEEEE. The CDR3 sequence is 16 residues long. V lost 0 bases to trimming and J lost 1 base, with 12 bases between them. In DNA, the CDR3 is TGTGCCAGCAGCTTGGATTACGGGAGAGGCACAGATACGCAGTATTTT. The encoded protein is CASSLDYGRGTDTQYF.

The sample holds many counts of this clone. The V call is TRBV12-3 or TRBV12-4, the J call TRBJ2-7; the D is unclear. V lost 3 bases and J 2 bases, leaving 5 bases between the germline ends. The CDR3 spans 12 residues. The CDR3 protein is CASSLTTYEQYF. The CDR3 DNA is TGTGCCAGCAGTTTGACAACCTACGAGCAGTACTTC.

This clone was recorded at least ten times. The CDR3 sequence: CASSDSSGSYEQYF. CDR3 in DNA: TGTGCCAGCAGTGATTCTAGCGGATCCTACGAGCAGTACTTC. The rearrangement links TRBV25-1 to TRBJ2-7; 7 nucleotides align to TRBD2. The CDR3 totals 14 residues. Germline loops: CDR1 MGHDK, CDR2 SYGVNS. V lost 3 bases and J lost 1; bases outside the gene matches: 3.

This clone appeared many times. The J gene is TRBJ2-1, the V gene TRBV2; D uncertain. V dropped 5 bases and J dropped 8 bases, with 16 bases sitting between them. The CDR3 totals 14 residues. CDR1 is SNHLY, CDR2 FYNNEI, per germline. The CDR3 sequence is CASSLRRQFDEQFF. DNA for the CDR3: TGTGCCAGCAGTTTGAGGCGGCAGTTCGATGAGCAGTTCTTC.

In its sample, this clone was seen many times. Other DNA sequences from this sample encode an identical CDR3 as well. J is TRBJ1-5 and V is TRBV5-1, with no clear D. The V gene's germline CDR1 is SGHRS and CDR2 YFSETQ. CDR3 length equals 13 residues. Trimming removed 7 bases at V and 3 bases at J, with 11 bases between. In DNA form, the CDR3 reads TGCGCCAGCCGTCTCACTGTCAATCAGCCCCAGCATTTT. The encoded protein is CASRLTVNQPQHF.

This clone occurred a few times. The chain is built from TRBV7-3 and TRBJ2-7; 12 nucleotides line up with TRBD2. Trimming cost V 5 bases and J 3 bases; bases outside gene matches: 8. The CDR3 is made up of 16 amino acids. CDR1 and CDR2 (germline): SGHTA, FQGTGA. In nucleotides, the CDR3 is TGTGCCAGCAGCCGACTAGCGGGAGCCTCCAACTACGAGCAGTACTTC. Translation: CASSRLAGASNYEQYF.